These T cell receptor beta chains were read from a single sample in a study of identifying expanded T cells in peripheral blood. The method was immunoSEQ multiplex PCR; TCRdb's version includes in-frame clones alone and lacks a portion of them. Seen here are approximately 120,000 clones, about 88% observed once, and the top ten hold about 7.7%. The sequenced sample was blood. Source of these receptors: a person aged 18 to 70 in good health. CDR3s include the opening cysteine and the closing phenylalanine or tryptophan. A D gene is named only where the DNA matches it firmly. Clone size is not always given. Where it is, it says once, few, many or a class for expanded clones.

- | TRBJ1-1 | TRBV27 | - | CASAPGHVNTEAFF | TGTGCCAGCGCTCCGGGACACGTGAACACTGAAGCTTTCTTT
- | TRBJ2-7 | TRBV10-3 | TRBD1 | CAISERDRVPSYEQYF | TGTGCCATCAGTGAGCGAGACAGGGTACCTTCCTACGAGCAGTACTTC
- | TRBJ2-3 | TRBV7-7 | TRBD2 | CASSWRQARLAGGLEYTQYF | TGTGCCAGCAGTTGGCGACAGGCCCGACTAGCGGGGGGCCTGGAATATACGCAGTATTTT
- | TRBJ2-7 | TRBV28 | - | CASSSGVSSYEQYF | TGTGCCAGCAGTTCCGGGGTCAGCTCCTACGAGCAGTACTTC
- | TRBJ1-6 | TRBV19 | TRBD1 | CASNQGVYYNSPLHF | TGTGCCAGTAACCAGGGGGTGTATTATAATTCACCCCTCCACTTT
- | TRBJ2-3 | TRBV5-1 | - | CASSLTWDTQYF | TGCGCCAGCAGCTTGACGTGGGATACGCAGTATTTT
- | TRBJ2-3 | TRBV19 | TRBD2 | CASTPGGPGPQYF | TGTGCCAGTACCCCGGGAGGCCCAGGGCCGCAGTATTTT
- | TRBJ2-5 | TRBV2 | - | CASRIRWGETQYF | TGTGCCAGCAGGATAAGGTGGGGGGAGACCCAGTACTTC
once | TRBJ2-7 | TRBV18 | - | CASSPLEATYEQYF | TGTGCCAGCTCACCACTAGAGGCCACCTACGAGCAGTACTTC
- | TRBJ1-2 | TRBV4-3 | TRBD1 | CASSQTGGGYGYTF | TGCGCCAGCAGCCAGACAGGGGGCGGCTATGGCTACACCTTC
- | TRBJ2-7 | TRBV28 | TRBD2 | CASTDQAGGISSYEQYF | TGTGCCAGCACCGACCAGGCGGGAGGGATTAGCTCCTACGAGCAGTACTTC
- | TRBJ2-1 | TRBV13 | TRBD2 | CASSLGGLAGLPYNEQFF | TGTGCCAGCAGCTTAGGCGGACTAGCGGGGCTACCATACAATGAGCAGTTCTTC
- | TRBJ1-2 | TRBV4-3 | TRBD1 | CASSQSTGQHYGYTF | TGCGCCAGCAGCCAATCAACGGGACAGCACTATGGCTACACCTTC
- | TRBJ1-5 | TRBV27 | TRBD1 | CASSFTGTGVGQPQHF | TGTGCCAGCAGTTTCACCGGGACAGGGGTGGGCCAGCCCCAGCATTTT
- | TRBJ1-2 | TRBV4-1 | - | CASSQDPTLERYGYTF | TGCGCCAGCAGCCAAGATCCAACCCTCGAGAGATATGGCTACACCTTC
- | TRBJ2-7 | TRBV6-5 | TRBD2 | CASSYSRGGAYEQYF | TGTGCCAGCAGTTACTCCCGCGGGGGGGCGTACGAGCAGTACTTC
medium-sized | TRBJ2-3 | TRBV14 | - | CASSQDPAGTSTDTQYF | TGTGCCAGCAGCCAAGATCCGGCGGGAACTAGCACAGATACGCAGTATTTT
- | TRBJ2-3 | TRBV2 | - | CASSDQVGDTQYF | TGTGCCAGCAGTGACCAGGTGGGAGATACGCAGTATTTT
- | TRBJ2-3 | TRBV7-3 | - | CASSLIGPTDTQYF | TGTGCCAGCAGCTTAATCGGACCCACAGATACGCAGTATTTT
- | TRBJ1-1 | TRBV6-5 | - | CASSSRTTLNTEAFF | TGTGCCAGCAGTTCCCGGACAACTCTGAACACTGAAGCTTTCTTT
- | TRBJ1-1 | TRBV7-3 | TRBD1 | CASSIAGTGRFGGTEAFF | TGTGCCAGCAGCATAGCGGGGACAGGGCGATTTGGGGGCACTGAAGCTTTCTTT
- | TRBJ1-5 | TRBV19 | - | CASSIRQGTRYSNQPQHF | TGTGCCAGTAGTATCAGACAAGGGACAAGGTATAGCAATCAGCCCCAGCATTTT
- | TRBJ2-1 | TRBV5-1 | - | CASSLLLGRDNEQFF | TGCGCCAGCAGCTTGTTACTAGGAAGGGACAATGAGCAGTTCTTC
- | TRBJ2-1 | TRBV18 | TRBD1 | CASSRRQGVYNEQFF | TGTGCCAGCTCACGACGGCAGGGGGTTTACAATGAGCAGTTCTTC
- | TRBJ1-5 | TRBV19 | - | CASTSQGVQPQHF | TGTGCCAGTACCTCACAGGGAGTTCAGCCCCAGCATTTT
- | TRBJ1-2 | TRBV11-3 | - | CASSSPDGPAAFPYGYTF | TGTGCCAGCAGCTCTCCCGACGGACCGGCAGCGTTTCCCTATGGCTACACCTTC
- | TRBJ1-1 | TRBV6-4 | - | CASSSQPNTEAFF | TGTGCCAGCAGTTCACAGCCCAACACTGAAGCTTTCTTT
- | TRBJ2-7 | TRBV7-3 | - | CASSPGPVGRGEQYF | TGTGCCAGCAGTCCTGGCCCGGTGGGGCGGGGCGAGCAGTACTTC
- | TRBJ1-2 | TRBV2 | TRBD1 | CASSFPGTASNYGYTF | TGTGCCAGCAGTTTCCCCGGGACAGCTTCTAACTATGGCTACACCTTC
- | TRBJ1-2 | TRBV28 | TRBD1 | CASSLGQGSSGYTF | TGTGCCAGCAGTCTCGGACAGGGGAGTTCTGGCTACACCTTC
- | TRBJ2-3 | TRBV5-1 | - | CASSLDRDSHPDTQYF | TGCGCCAGCAGCTTAGACCGGGACTCTCATCCAGATACGCAGTATTTT
- | TRBJ2-2 | TRBV10-1 | - | CASSDDARANTGELFF | TGCGCCAGCAGTGATGACGCCAGGGCGAACACCGGGGAGCTGTTTTTT
- | TRBJ2-7 | TRBV7-6 | TRBD1 | CASSRGTGGPGYEQYF | TGTGCCAGCAGCAGAGGGACAGGGGGACCTGGTTACGAGCAGTACTTC
- | TRBJ1-4 | TRBV2 | TRBD1 | CASSRQGWVEKLFF | TGTGCCAGCAGCCGACAGGGCTGGGTTGAAAAACTGTTTTTT
- | TRBJ2-2 | TRBV27 | - | CASASANTGELFF | TGTGCCTCTGCGAGCGCGAACACCGGGGAGCTGTTTTTT
- | TRBJ1-5 | TRBV10-2 | - | CASSDRRSNQPQHF | TGCGCCAGCAGTGACAGGCGTAGCAATCAGCCCCAGCATTTT
- | TRBJ2-5 | TRBV5-1 | - | CASSGGGLDEETQYF | TGCGCCAGCAGCGGAGGGGGCTTGGACGAAGAGACCCAGTACTTC
- | TRBJ1-1 | TRBV30 | - | CAWSVSDNTEAFF | TGTGCCTGGAGTGTTAGCGACAACACTGAAGCTTTCTTT
- | TRBJ2-7 | TRBV5-6 | TRBD2 | CASSTTPRDYSYEQYF | TGTGCCAGCAGCACCACTCCGCGGGACTACTCCTACGAGCAGTACTTC
- | TRBJ2-2 | TRBV7-2 | - | CASSFSFRGLSVGELFF | TGTGCCAGCAGCTTCTCCTTCCGGGGCCTAAGCGTCGGGGAACTGTTTTTT
- | TRBJ1-4 | TRBV19 | - | CASSITGTNEELFF | TGTGCCAGTAGTATAACGGGGACGAATGAAGAACTGTTTTTT
- | TRBJ2-5 | TRBV4-1 | - | CASSHYSGDQETQYF | TGCGCCAGCAGCCACTACTCCGGGGATCAAGAGACCCAGTACTTC
- | TRBJ1-1 | TRBV27 | - | CASSLRVFSTEAFF | TGTGCCAGCAGTTTACGGGTGTTTTCCACTGAAGCTTTCTTT
- | TRBJ2-3 | TRBV10-3 | - | CAISEEGDYTDTQYF | TGTGCCATCAGTGAGGAGGGGGACTACACAGATACGCAGTATTTT
- | TRBJ1-3 | TRBV6-5 | - | CASTLGSGNTIYF | TGTGCCAGCACTCTAGGTTCTGGAAACACCATATATTTT
- | TRBJ2-1 | TRBV7-9 | - | CATSPKRDEQFF | TGTGCCACATCCCCGAAGCGGGATGAGCAGTTCTTC
few | TRBJ1-2 | TRBV6-5 | - | CASHGDSRGLRGYTF | TGTGCCAGTCATGGGGATTCACGGGGCCTGAGGGGCTACACCTTC
- | TRBJ2-1 | TRBV19 | TRBD1 | CASSLVDRGTNEQFF | TGTGCCAGTAGTCTTGTCGACAGGGGGACCAATGAGCAGTTCTTC
- | TRBJ1-2 | TRBV29-1 | - | CSVLPSDYGYTF | TGCAGCGTTCTCCCAAGCGACTATGGCTACACCTTC
- | TRBJ1-3 | TRBV18 | - | CASSPRVDSGNTIYF | TGTGCCAGCTCACCACGAGTAGACTCTGGAAACACCATATATTTT
- | TRBJ2-4 | TRBV5-1 | TRBD1 | CASSLGQDKNIQYF | TGCGCCAGCAGCTTAGGACAGGACAAAAACATTCAGTACTTC
- | TRBJ1-2 | TRBV28 | - | CASSNPRVISTF | TGTGCCAGCAGTAACCCCAGGGTTATTTCCACCTTC
- | TRBJ1-2 | TRBV20-1 | - | CSALGANGYTF | TGCAGTGCCTTGGGGGCGAATGGCTACACCTTC